This TCR beta chain was captured by sequencing in a study of T cell responses to AZD1222 COVID-19 vaccine. Assay: immunoSEQ multiplex PCR; the TCRdb copy retains only in-frame clones and omits some. The sample yields around 200,000 clones, 90% to 95% seen once. Concerning this clone: Its antigen is not known.

Between the trimmed V and J ends, which lost 4 bases and 10 bases, there was a span of 14 bases. The CDR3 contains 12 residues. Germline V CDR1 and CDR2: SGHKS, YYEKEE (reference sequence). Study-level results: At study baseline, merely a handful of AZD1222 recipients were seropositive. Reportedly, close to half of spike-specific TCRs are directed against unmutated variant regions.

The chain joins TRBV5-5 to TRBJ1-2; no reliable D call. The sequence was collected from an adult who received the MenACWY meningococcal vaccine as a control. The material was peripheral blood, obtained 28 days after the second dose of the MenACWY control vaccine. The CDR3 loop reads CASSQAHGDYTF. The DNA of the CDR3 is TGTGCCAGCAGCCAGGCCCACGGTGACTACACCTTC.